Detailed here is one T cell receptor (beta chain). The entry originates in a study of blood T cell repertoires in COVID-19. In the original analysis: Reference gene primer amplification gave nucleated cell count estimates. Assay used: immunoSEQ multiplex PCR; TCRdb lists only in-frame clones, some missing. V, J and clone size are taken as reported in that table, and D and trimming were inferred from the DNA itself. The table has fewer than 500,000 clones, around 90% seen once. Germline V gene data show CDR1 as MNHEY and CDR2 as SVGAGI. CDR3 length equals 11 residues. Trimming took off 6 bases at V and 5 bases at J, with 7 bases between the two ends.

Sequenced material: peripheral blood. The V call is TRBV6-5, the J call TRBJ2-5, with D possibly being TRBD1 (5 bases). The source is a man aged 18 to 30 with COVID-19, enrolled during active disease. CDR3 residues: CASRKGETQYF. For the CDR3, the DNA is TGTGCCAGCAGGAAGGGGGAGACCCAGTACTTC.